The sequence of this TCR beta chain was determined in a study of blood T cell repertoires in COVID-19. Study at large: The samples span acute and convalescent COVID-19 from the United States, Italy and Spain. Sources were T cells, B-cell-depleted T cells, or PBMCs; the material itself was cDNA or gDNA.

The CDR3 is 13 residues long. Germline V gene data show CDR1 as SNHLY and CDR2 as FYNNEI. V lost 5 bases and J 8 bases, leaving 12 bases between the germline ends. Authors' analysis steps: Reference gene primers were amplified, and this amplification served to estimate nucleated cell counts. Generated by immunoSEQ multiplex PCR, the TCRdb table keeps only in-frame clones and is missing some. That table supplies the V and J calls and clone size; D and trimming were determined from the DNA. The table shows 110,000 or so clones, with about 83% occurring only once. This receptor was taken from a woman in her 70s with acute or convalescent COVID-19. Sequencing was done on a sample of peripheral blood. The gene calls are TRBV2 and TRBJ1-4, with D unclear. This CDR3 reads CASSRGRSEKLFF. CDR3 nucleotides: TGTGCCAGCAGTCGAGGGCGAAGCGAAAAACTGTTTTTT.